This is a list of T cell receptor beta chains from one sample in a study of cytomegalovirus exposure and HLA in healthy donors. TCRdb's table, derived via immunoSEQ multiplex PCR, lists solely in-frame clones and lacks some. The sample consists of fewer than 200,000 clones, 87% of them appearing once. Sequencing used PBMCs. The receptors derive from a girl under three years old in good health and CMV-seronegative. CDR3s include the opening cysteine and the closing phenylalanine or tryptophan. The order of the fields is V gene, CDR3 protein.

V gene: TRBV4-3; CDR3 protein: CASSQDPGEVAGELFF
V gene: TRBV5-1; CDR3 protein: CASSQSGQGLLETQYF
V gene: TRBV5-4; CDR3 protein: CAIKPQGGNTIYF
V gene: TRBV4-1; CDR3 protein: CASSQDRGGSSYNEQFF
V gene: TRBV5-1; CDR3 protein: CASSLDDRAAFF
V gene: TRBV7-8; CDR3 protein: CASSLVFSGVNEQFF
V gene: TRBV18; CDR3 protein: CASSRQANTGELFF
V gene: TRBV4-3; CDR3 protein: CASSQGVDPTGSRYEQYF
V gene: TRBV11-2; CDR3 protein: CASSLGLASNTQYF
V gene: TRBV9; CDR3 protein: CASSPRDRSSSPLHF
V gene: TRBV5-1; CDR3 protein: CASSLDAGGVKTQYF
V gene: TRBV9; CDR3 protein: CASSVGLGAWDTQYF
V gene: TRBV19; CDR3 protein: CASSRQAPVYNEQFF
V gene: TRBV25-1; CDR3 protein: CASSVGQEGRRAFF
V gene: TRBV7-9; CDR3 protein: CASSHRDKYNEQFF
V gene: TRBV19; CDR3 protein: CASSIVNSGNTIYF
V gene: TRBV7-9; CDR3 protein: CSSSSEGTEAFF
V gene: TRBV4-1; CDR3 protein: CASSPTGSGTDTQYF
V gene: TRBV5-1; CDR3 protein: CASSLVGTSGANEQFF
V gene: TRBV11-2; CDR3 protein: CASSLAATLFEQYF
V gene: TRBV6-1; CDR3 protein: CASQREAYNEQFF
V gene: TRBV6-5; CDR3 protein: CASSYSQGTYEQYF
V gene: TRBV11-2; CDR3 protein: CASSSLGGYTF
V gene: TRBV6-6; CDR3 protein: CASSYSSGRTHEQYF
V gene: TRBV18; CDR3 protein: CASSPIQGWIRGSFF
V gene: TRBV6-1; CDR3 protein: CASSEGTAGNQPQHF
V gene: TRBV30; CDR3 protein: CAWSSQVSYEQYF
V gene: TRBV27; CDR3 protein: CASSWDRGREKLFF
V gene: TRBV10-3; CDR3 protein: CASGREDSNQPQHF
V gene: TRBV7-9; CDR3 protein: CSSSFGSLGYEQYF
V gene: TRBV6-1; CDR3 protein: CASSQGLQETQYF
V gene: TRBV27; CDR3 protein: CASFEDRVQETQYF
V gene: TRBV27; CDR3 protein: CASSFSGPSYEQYF
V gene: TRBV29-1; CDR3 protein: CSVESGLNTEAFF
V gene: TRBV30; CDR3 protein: CAWRKWGSLSYNEQFF
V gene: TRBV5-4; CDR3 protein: CASSPLSSNEQYF
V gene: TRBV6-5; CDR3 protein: CASSYWARSEQYF
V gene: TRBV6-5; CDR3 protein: CASSEASQGGLFF
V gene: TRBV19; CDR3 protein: CASSLGSSYEQYF
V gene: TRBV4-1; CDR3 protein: CASSQTGQGLSYYGYTF
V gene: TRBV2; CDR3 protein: CASSGLSGGGVDEQFF
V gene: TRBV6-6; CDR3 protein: CASSPYGLLYEQYF
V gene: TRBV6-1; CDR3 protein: CASSEAKGQGLSYEQYF
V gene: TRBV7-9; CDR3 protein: CASRTTWGRDEKLFF
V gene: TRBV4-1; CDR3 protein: CASSPRVRKGYDEYGYTF
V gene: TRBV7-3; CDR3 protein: CASSPESGSDEQYF
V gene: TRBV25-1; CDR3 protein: CASSPPASGGEQFF
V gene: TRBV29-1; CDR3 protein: CSVLGILTDTQYF
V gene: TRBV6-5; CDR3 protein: CASSYSAGETQYF